These T cell receptor beta chains were read from a single sample in a study of blood T cell repertoires in COVID-19. Only in-frame clones appear in the TCRdb table, and some are missing; sequencing was by immunoSEQ multiplex PCR. The table has 200,000 to 300,000 clones, more than 80% seen once; the top ten hold 3.7%. Sequencing input: peripheral blood. The source is a woman aged 40 to 50 with acute or convalescent COVID-19. Each CDR3 is given with its conserved first and last residue. A D gene is named only where the DNA matches it firmly.

v_gene,d_gene,CDR3aa
TRBV11-2,NA,CASSFRAGAFGNTIYF
TRBV6-4,NA,CASGSKNRPSSGNTIYF
TRBV19,NA,CASSRGSSYNEQFF
TRBV30,NA,CAWSDEQGRQNGYTF
TRBV3-1/TRBV3-2,NA,CATLARGDTQYF
TRBV3-1/TRBV3-2,NA,CASSQGWLTGPSVNTEAFF
TRBV5-1,TRBD1,CASSDPRQGMNGYTF
TRBV7-8,NA,CASSFNQGYNSPLHF
TRBV15,TRBD1,CATSRGQGWQPQHF
TRBV7-3,NA,CASSSAGGLGGYTF
TRBV10-3,TRBD1,CAISATGGNYNYGYTF
TRBV4-1,NA,CASSQEGRGPYNEQFF
TRBV2,TRBD2,CASRSGGPGGTQYF
TRBV25-1,NA,CASSDYGPDPTDTQYF
TRBV5-6,TRBD1,CASSSGGRAVETQYF
TRBV6-6,NA,CASSYSAGNNQPQHF
TRBV24-1,NA,CATSAGDHLYGYTF
TRBV20-1,NA,CSASRQGGALNEKLFF
TRBV28,NA,CASSLGRSGYTF
TRBV12-3/TRBV12-4,NA,CASSFQGSQPQHF
TRBV2,NA,CASSAVLVSSEQFF
TRBV10-1,NA,CATPPSAGGYGYTF
TRBV9,NA,CASSVDGTAAVEAFF
TRBV4-1,NA,CASSRQENTEAFF
TRBV19,TRBD2,CASSMGTSKVTDTQYF
TRBV28,NA,CASSSTAVYTF
TRBV18,TRBD1,CASSRLDRDGVTGELFF
TRBV6-5,NA,CASSPPGVYTEAFF
TRBV3-1/TRBV3-2,TRBD2,CASSQGLAGVYNEQFF
TRBV19,NA,CASSNTGANVLTF
TRBV2,TRBD2,CASGGTSSYNEQFF
TRBV18,NA,CASSTEPSSGNTIYF
TRBV6-1,TRBD1,CASSQAQGEGANVLTF
TRBV7-9,TRBD1,CASNKQGAKIKAFF
TRBV4-1,NA,CASSQVEGDNSPLHF
TRBV6-5,TRBD1,CASRPGGSGNTIYF
TRBV5-1,TRBD1,CASSSWDSMETEAFF
TRBV15,NA,CATSTLEPGEYTEAFF
TRBV5-4,TRBD1,CASSPGQGSYNEQFF
TRBV28,TRBD1,CASRYTGGGNQPQHF
TRBV6-1,NA,CASSETPTNEKLFF
TRBV7-3,TRBD1,CASSLWTGAPEAFF
TRBV19,TRBD1,CASSNENRGYGYTF
TRBV24-1,TRBD2,CATSDLGTSGGAASYNEQFF
TRBV6-7,TRBD1,CASSYSTQLGGMAQHF
TRBV28,TRBD2,CASSLVAGSTHNEQFF
TRBV2,NA,CASRGGYNSPLHF
TRBV6-5,TRBD2,CASSYEAGGNNEQFF
TRBV11-3,TRBD1,CASSSLTGGTGELFF
TRBV30,TRBD1,CAWKGALVAGGDEKLFF
TRBV4-1,NA,CASSQRGLRNQPQHF
TRBV6-5,TRBD2,CASRTGGAAQETQYF
TRBV4-1,TRBD2,CASSQIAGGRTGELFF